The source of this TCR beta chain is a study of graft-versus-host responses after intestinal transplantation. As for the study in general: Recipients were given multivisceral, liver-intestinal, or isolated intestinal transplants. Every one of the recipients received anti-thymocyte globulin induction and afterwards took tacrolimus and steroids for roughly 3 years. Study results and caveats: Researchers found peak circulating GvH clone levels linked to early post-transplant HvG declines. In recipient marrow, GvH clones were found, and some appeared first in ileum or blood.

Looked up from germline, CDR1 is SGHNT and CDR2 is YYREEE (reference sequence). CDR3 size: 14 residues. V lost 6 bases and J lost 1; bases outside the gene matches: 4. A note on this clone: Its matching antigen is unknown.

The protocol was immunoSEQ multiplex PCR, while the TCRdb copy is restricted to in-frame clones and leaves out a portion. Counted here are under 45,000 clones, approximately 95% occurring once; the ten biggest clones make up 0.22%. Sequencing used unstimulated CD4+ T cells sorted from spleen or lymph node cells, obtained before transplant. This receptor was obtained from a human donor who was the organ donor for an intestinal transplant. The chain carries TRBV5-4 and TRBJ1-1; 9 nucleotides agree with TRBD1. The CDR3 loop reads CASTPGQGNTEAFF. CDR3 nucleotide sequence: TGTGCCAGCACCCCGGGACAGGGGAACACTGAAGCTTTCTTT.